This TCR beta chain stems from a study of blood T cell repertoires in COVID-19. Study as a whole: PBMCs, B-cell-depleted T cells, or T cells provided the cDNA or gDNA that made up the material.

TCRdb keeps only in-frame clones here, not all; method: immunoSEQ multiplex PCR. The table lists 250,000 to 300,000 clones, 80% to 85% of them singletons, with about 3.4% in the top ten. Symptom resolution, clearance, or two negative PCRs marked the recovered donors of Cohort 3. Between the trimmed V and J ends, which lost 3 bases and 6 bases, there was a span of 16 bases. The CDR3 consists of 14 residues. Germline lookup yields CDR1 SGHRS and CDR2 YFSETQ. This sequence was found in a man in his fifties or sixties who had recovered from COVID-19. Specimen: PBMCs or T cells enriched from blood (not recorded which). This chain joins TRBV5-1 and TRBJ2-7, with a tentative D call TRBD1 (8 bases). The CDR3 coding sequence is TGCGCCAGCAGCTCGGGGGGACAGGCTTCCGAGCAGTACTTC. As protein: CASSSGGQASEQYF.